The 7 T cell receptor beta chains listed next were all sequenced from one sample in a study of beta chain features in type 1 diabetes (dated by TCRdb to 2017 to 2018). Library construction relied on the immunoSEQ multiplex PCR assay. The High Capacity cDNA Reverse Transcription Kit was used to reverse transcribe all of the isolated RNA, meaning that expressed TCRB transcripts were what got sequenced. As stored in TCRdb, this immuneACCESS dataset retains in-frame rearrangements with V and J assigned. A fraction of the clones does not appear; measured against another copy, unresolved V genes explain less than half of the discrepancy, and the remainder lacks a known reason. Across this sample there are around 140,000 clones, with around 9.3% seen only once. The top ten clonotypes cover less than 1.5% of the sample. Sequenced material: naive CD4+ T cells from blood. The cell subset or site label for this specimen denotes: true naive CD4+ T cells. These receptors originate from a young man in good health.

This clone occurred a few times. This sequence joins TRBV6-5 and TRBJ2-2; the D gene is possibly TRBD1 (7 bases). The germline V and J ends were trimmed by 6 bases and 3 bases, with 14 bases remaining between them. This CDR3 contains 15 residues. Per germline, CDR1 MNHEY and CDR2 SVGAGI. The CDR3 loop reads CASRPGGFDTGELFF. The CDR3 region has the DNA TGTGCCAGCAGGCCAGGGGGGTTTGACACCGGGGAGCTGTTTTTT.

CDR3 coding DNA: TGTGCCAGCAGTGTGGTGTCAGGCAACTATAATTCACCCCTCCACTTT. It encodes CASSVVSGNYNSPLHF. The chain uses TRBV28 and TRBJ1-6; no firm D call. The V gene lost 5 bases and the J gene lost 3 bases, with 14 bases spanning the gap. The CDR3 spans 16 residues. Germline V CDR1 and CDR2: MDHEN, SYDVKM.

This clone was seen many times. V usage is TRBV27 and J usage is TRBJ1-2, with 9 bases lining up with TRBD1. The V segment lost 6 bases and the J segment 6 bases; nucleotides outside the gene matches: 5. CDR1 MNHEY and CDR2 SMNVEV come from the germline V gene (reference sequence). The CDR3 has 13 amino acids. This CDR3 reads CASSARDRDGYTF. CDR3 bases: TGTGCCAGCAGCGCCCGGGACAGGGATGGCTACACCTTC.

The chain uses TRBV7-6 and TRBJ2-2; no clear D gene. V dropped 0 bases and J dropped 7 bases, with 9 bases sitting between them. Germline CDR1 is SGHVS and CDR2 is FNYEAQ. The CDR3 loop spans 14 amino acids. CDR3 DNA sequence: TGTGCCAGCAGCTTAGCTGGCGGTAGCGGGGAGCTGTTTTTT. This translates into CASSLAGGSGELFF.

This clone was counted a few times. This chain joins TRBV11-3 and TRBJ2-7; 8 bases line up with TRBD1. J gave up 2 bases and V 5 bases, and 5 bases lay outside the gene matches. CDR1 is SGHNT, CDR2 YENEEA, per germline. The CDR3 totals 14 residues. CDR3 coding DNA: TGTGCCAGCAGCCCGGGACAGGCAACCTACGAGCAGTACTTC. Its protein product is CASSPGQATYEQYF. Looking up the rest from reference TRBV11-3 and TRBJ2-7 gives the full variable domain: EAGVVQSPRYKIIEKKQPVAFWCNPISGHNTLYWYLQNLGQGPELLIRYENEEAVDDSQLPKDRFSAERLKGVDSTLKIQPAELGDSAVYLCASSPGQATYEQYFGPGTRLTVT.

This clone was picked up a small number of times. This chain joins TRBV5-1 and TRBJ2-5, with a weak D call TRBD2 (5 bases). Germline CDR1 reads SGHRS; CDR2 reads YFSETQ. The CDR3 runs to 14 residues. V gave up 3 bases and J gave up 2 bases, with 11 bases separating them. The CDR3 reads CASSYSGLQETQYF. In DNA, the CDR3 is TGCGCCAGCAGCTACTCGGGGTTACAAGAGACCCAGTACTTC.

This clone has only a few counts. The gene calls are TRBV28 and TRBJ1-5; D gene unclear. CDR3 size: 14 residues. CDR1 is MDHEN and CDR2 is SYDVKM in the germline V gene. The ends were cut back, 2 bases at V and 3 bases at J, with 8 bases in the middle. The CDR3 reads CASSLVQHNQPQHF. DNA of the CDR3: TGTGCCAGCAGTTTAGTACAGCACAATCAGCCCCAGCATTTT.